This TCR beta chain was obtained from a study of T cell changes during pregnancy in multiple sclerosis. The method was immunoSEQ multiplex PCR; TCRdb's version includes in-frame clones alone and lacks a portion of them. The sample holds approximately 79,000 clones, approximately 92% seen once. The CDR3 loop spans 15 amino acids. CDR1 is SGHTA, CDR2 FQGNSA, per germline. V was clipped by 5 bases and J by 0 bases, with 11 bases between them. The specimen comprised CD4+ T cells from peripheral blood mononuclear cells, sampled before pregnancy. The chain combines TRBV7-2 with TRBJ2-4; a weak D match, TRBD1 (6 bases). The receptor was isolated from a female donor with multiple sclerosis, enrolled in a pregnancy study. CDR3 bases: TGTGCCAGCAGCCCAGGGGCGCTAGCCAAAAACATTCAGTACTTC. As protein: CASSPGALAKNIQYF.